Listed here is a single TCR beta chain. Germline CDR1 is KGHSH and CDR2 is LQKENI. With V trimmed by 6 bases and J by 0 bases, 8 bases remained unmatched. The CDR3 loop spans 16 amino acids. The time point is: blood at routine non-recurrence follow-up after resection. Researchers sequenced whole RNA taken from tumor, nontumor lung or frozen PBMC without sorting. Individual TCR cDNA molecules each bore their own unique molecular identifier. Each CDR3 protein is one row after TCRdb ran MiXCR on the 5' RACE reads. The sample shows around 120,000 distinct CDR3 sequences, about 12% of them seen only once. The data originate from a study of spatial heterogeneity in lung cancer. Study overall: The donor group consisted of around 66 patients who had untreated, early-stage non-small cell lung cancer. Sequenced were any available follow-up PBMC samples, which had been obtained a median of roughly two years after resection. Each time, sequencing found more beta-chain sequences than alpha-chain sequences.

J is TRBJ2-3 and V is TRBV18; 8 bases fit TRBD1. This TCR derives from a male donor with early-stage non-small cell lung cancer. The source material was PBMCs, sampled at follow-up. The CDR3 region is CASSAPRGRSTDTQYF. CDR3 in DNA: TGTGCCAGCTCCGCCCCCAGGGGGCGAAGCACAGATACGCAGTATTTT.